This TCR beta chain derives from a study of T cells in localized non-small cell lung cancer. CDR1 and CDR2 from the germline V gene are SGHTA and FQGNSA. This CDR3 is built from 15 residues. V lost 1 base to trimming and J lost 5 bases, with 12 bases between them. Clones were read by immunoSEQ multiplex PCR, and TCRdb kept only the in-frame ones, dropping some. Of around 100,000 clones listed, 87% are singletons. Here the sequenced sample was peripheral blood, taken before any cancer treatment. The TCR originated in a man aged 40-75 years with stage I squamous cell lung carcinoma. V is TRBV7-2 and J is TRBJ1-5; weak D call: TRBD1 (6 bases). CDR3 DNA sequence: TGTGCCAGCAGCTTAGGGGGGGGCGGCTATCAGCCCCAGCATTTT. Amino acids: CASSLGGGGYQPQHF.